One and the same sample provided the 6 T cell receptor beta chains below, sequenced in a study of T cells in Graves' hyperthyroidism and ophthalmopathy. Amplification targeted TCR beta CDR3 regions from RNA transcripts. The primer set for the first-round RT-PCR of the TCR CDR3 was HTBI. TCRdb re-called the multiplex PCR reads with MiXCR, one entry per CDR3 protein. Among approximately 710,000 distinct CDR3 sequences listed, about 18% were seen once. The sample comprised blood. These receptors were collected from a man aged 50-60 years with Graves' hyperthyroidism.

This clonotype was seen only a few times. This chain uses TRBV10-1 with TRBJ2-1; the D is unclear. V was shortened by 0 bases and J by 0 bases, with 6 bases between the two germline ends. Germline V gene sequence: CDR1 WNHNN, CDR2 SYGVQD (reference sequence). There are 15 residues in the CDR3. This chain's CDR3 is CASSESPSSYNEQFF. In DNA form, the CDR3 reads TGCGCCAGCAGTGAGTCTCCAAGCTCCTACAATGAGCAGTTCTTC.

This clonotype came up a few times. Here the CDR3 reads CASSIGTRNQPQHF. CDR3 nucleotides: TGTGCCAGTAGTATCGGGACCCGCAATCAGCCCCAGCATTTT. The gene calls are TRBV19 and TRBJ1-5; possible D gene TRBD1, 5 bases. Germline V CDR1 and CDR2: LNHDA, SQIVND (reference sequence). The ends were cut back, 3 bases at V and 2 bases at J, with 8 bases in the middle. This CDR3 is built from 14 residues.

This clonotype was seen at least ten times. This chain uses TRBV2 with TRBJ2-7; a weak D match, TRBD2 (5 bases). The germline V gene encodes CDR1 SNHLY and CDR2 FYNNEI. Between the trimmed V and J ends, which lost 6 bases and 0 bases, there was a span of 9 bases. The CDR3 is 13 amino acids. The DNA for the CDR3 is TGTGCCAGCAGGCCGGGATTCTCCTACGAGCAGTACTTC. Its translation: CASRPGFSYEQYF.

This clonotype has a count of ten or more. V is TRBV15 and J is TRBJ1-6, with D uncertain. The germline V gene has CDR1 LNHNV and CDR2 YYDKDF (reference sequence). The CDR3 is 14 amino acids. Trimming shortened V by 0 bases and J by 6 bases, and 6 bases separated the two germline ends. CDR3 DNA: TGTGCCACCAGCAGAGAAAGTGGTAATTCACCCCTCCACTTT. It specifies CATSRESGNSPLHF. Full variable domain (outside the CDR3, taken from reference TRBV15 and TRBJ1-6): DAMVIQNPRYQVTQFGKPVTLSCSQTLNHNVMYWYQQKSSQAPKLLFHYYDKDFNNEADTPDNFQSRRPNTSFCFLDIRSPGLGDTAMYLCATSRESGNSPLHFGNGTRLTVT.

The sample holds a few counts of this clonotype. The chain couples TRBV3-1 to TRBJ2-7, with D possibly matching TRBD2 (5 bases). The CDR3 runs to 15 residues. Germline loops: CDR1 LGHDT, CDR2 YNNKEL (reference sequence). Deletions cut 0 bases from V and 7 bases from J, with 16 bases between. The CDR3 nucleotides are TGTGCCAGCAGCCAAGATCTGAGCGGCCAGGTGGAGCAGTACTTC. Its translation: CASSQDLSGQVEQYF.

This clonotype was seen many times. The V gene is TRBV10-3, the J gene TRBJ2-7; 11 nucleotides align to TRBD1. The V gene's germline CDR1 is ENHRY and CDR2 SYGVKD. The junction had 8 bases not matched to a gene; V was cut back by 7 bases and J by 6 bases. The CDR3 contains 14 residues. The CDR3 nucleotides read TGTGCCATCACCCCGAGGACAGGGGGCTCCGAGCAGTACTTC. Encoded protein: CAITPRTGGSEQYF.